These 19 T cell receptor beta chains were all obtained from the same sample, sequenced in a study of blood T cells in healthy people across ages. The use of a sample-barcoded 5' primer and a J-beta primer mix characterized a second PCR of 7 to 11 cycles. Each CDR3 protein gets one entry after TCRdb re-called the 5' RACE reads with MiXCR. Of more than 700,000 distinct CDR3 sequences listed, 46% are singletons. The material sequenced was blood. These receptors were obtained from an elderly man in good health.

This clonotype was recorded a few times. The chain employs TRBV5-1 and TRBJ2-2; tentatively, D is TRBD2 (5 bases). The CDR3 has 16 residues. Trimming stripped 1 base from V and 2 bases from J, with 12 bases between. In germline, CDR1 is SGHRS, CDR2 YFSETQ. The CDR3 reads CASSLNGNRNTGELFF. The CDR3 DNA follows: TGCGCCAGCAGCTTGAACGGGAATCGTAACACCGGGGAGCTGTTTTTT.

The sample holds one count of this clonotype. A much larger clone lies one base from this, so it may be a read error. The rearrangement joins TRBV7-2 to TRBJ1-2; TRBD1 might be the D (5 bases). This CDR3 is built from 14 residues. In germline, CDR1 is SGHTA, CDR2 FQGNSA. V dropped 3 bases and J dropped 4 bases, with 12 bases sitting between them. This CDR3 reads CASSFSGDAYGYTF. The DNA of the CDR3 is TGTGCCAGCAGCTTTTCGGGGGACGCCTATGGCTACACCTTC.

The rearrangement joins TRBV6-6 to TRBJ2-7; TRBD2 agrees at 9 bases. J gave up 5 bases and V 4 bases, and 9 bases lay outside the gene matches. In germline, CDR1 is MNHNY, CDR2 SVGAGI (reference sequence). There are 15 residues in the CDR3. The CDR3 sequence is CASSSGSGSPNEQYF. DNA of the CDR3: TGTGCCAGCAGTTCCGGTAGCGGGAGTCCCAACGAGCAGTACTTC.

This CDR3 is CASSIPPGVSTSSYEQYF. Written as DNA, the CDR3 is TGTGCCAGCAGTATTCCTCCGGGGGTTTCCACTAGCTCCTACGAGCAGTACTTC. The rearrangement uses TRBV28 and TRBJ2-7; weak D call: TRBD2 (6 bases). Germline CDR1 and CDR2: MDHEN and SYDVKM. The CDR3 totals 18 residues. V dropped 5 bases and J dropped 0 bases, with 23 bases sitting between them. The full variable domain, with the rest looked up from reference TRBV28 and TRBJ2-7, is DVKVTQSSRYLVKRTGEKVFLECVQDMDHENMFWYRQDPGLGLRLIYFSYDVKMKEKGDIPEGYSVSREKKERFSLILESASTNQTSMYLCASSIPPGVSTSSYEQYFGPGTRLTVT.

This clonotype was seen only a few times. The rearrangement links TRBV7-9 to TRBJ2-7; TRBD2 agrees at 8 bases. Trimming cost V 5 bases and J 0 bases; bases outside gene matches: 6. CDR3 length: 15 amino acids. CDR1 is SEHNR and CDR2 is FQNEAQ in the germline V gene (reference sequence). The CDR3 is CASSQAGTSSYEQYF. The CDR3 nucleotides are TGTGCCAGCAGCCAGGCCGGGACTAGCTCCTACGAGCAGTACTTC.

The V call is TRBV6-2 or TRBV6-3, the J call TRBJ2-4, with 7 bases fitting TRBD1. Matching the DNA end better, TRBJ2-7 makes the J call doubtful. CDR1 is MNHEY and CDR2 is SVGEGT in the germline V gene. The CDR3 contains 14 residues. The CDR3, as DNA: TGTGCCAGCAGTACCCCGACAGGGACCTACGAGCAGTACTTC. It codes for CASSTPTGTYEQYF.

This chain connects TRBV20-1 to TRBJ2-5; D is perhaps TRBD1 (6 bases). Looked up from germline, CDR1 is DFQATT and CDR2 is SNEGSKA (reference sequence). CDR3 length: 13 residues. V shed 2 bases and J shed 5 bases, with 12 bases lying between them. This chain's CDR3 is CSARRGNLETQYF. In DNA form, the CDR3 reads TGCAGTGCTAGAAGGGGGAATCTGGAGACCCAGTACTTC.

The CDR3 region is CASAEGQGRASEQYF. CDR3 DNA: TGTGCCAGCGCTGAAGGACAGGGGAGGGCGAGTGAGCAGTACTTC. The chain carries TRBV6-1 and TRBJ2-5; TRBD1 matches at 9 bases. CDR3 length: 15 amino acids. Germline-derived CDR1 and CDR2 are MNHNS and SASEGT. V was pared by 8 bases and J by 11 bases, with 18 bases of the junction left unmatched.

As to this clonotype: The junction differs from germline at one of its ends, possibly a read error. J is TRBJ2-7 and V is TRBV18; perhaps TRBD2 as D (6 bases). The germline V gene has CDR1 KGHSH and CDR2 LQKENI. The CDR3 length is 16 residues. The CDR3 loop reads CASSPVERATSYGQYF. Written as DNA, the CDR3 is TGTGCCAGCTCACCAGTAGAGCGGGCTACCTCCTACGGGCAGTACTTC.

The chain joins TRBV7-2 to TRBJ1-5; TRBD1 agrees at 10 bases. This CDR3 region has 15 residues. Germline lookup yields CDR1 SGHTA and CDR2 FQGNSA. With V trimmed by 5 bases and J by 6 bases, 7 bases remained unmatched. This CDR3 reads CASSTDRGSVQPQHF. CDR3 in DNA: TGTGCCAGCAGCACGGACAGGGGGAGTGTTCAGCCCCAGCATTTT.

The gene calls are TRBV29-1 and TRBJ2-7; D remains unclear. V gave up 4 bases and J gave up 5 bases, with 12 bases separating them. The CDR3 totals 12 residues. Looked up from germline, CDR1 is SQVTM and CDR2 is ANQGSEA. For the CDR3, the DNA is TGCAGCGTTGTAAAGTCCGCTCACGAGCAGTACTTC. Translated, it gives CSVVKSAHEQYF.

Concerning this clonotype itself: A clone one base away is much larger, so this may be a read error. V gene TRBV12-3 or TRBV12-4 combines with J gene TRBJ2-5; D gene unclear. The CDR3 runs to 11 residues. The CDR3 spells CTSSVGETQYF. CDR3 in DNA: TGTACCAGCAGTGTTGGGGAGACCCAGTACTTC.

Only a few counts were recorded for this clonotype. The V call is TRBV20-1, the J call TRBJ2-1, with 8 bases aligning to TRBD2. Trimming removed 1 base from V and 5 bases from J; junction bases left unmatched: 7. Germline V lookup: CDR1 DFQATT, CDR2 SNEGSKA (reference sequence). This CDR3 has 15 residues. The CDR3 bases are TGCAGTGCTAGAGTAGGCGGGAGGTATCACAATGAGCAGTTCTTC. This sequence encodes CSARVGGRYHNEQFF.

This clonotype was found a few times. This chain links TRBV3-1 with TRBJ2-7; D perhaps matches TRBD2 (6 bases). Trimming took 4 bases from V and 3 from J, leaving 16 bases between them. CDR3 length: 15 amino acids. Germline assignment: CDR1 LGHDT and CDR2 YNNKEL (reference sequence). The CDR3 nucleotides are TGTGCCAGCAGCCCTGCTAGCGAACCTTTCTACGAGCAGTACTTC. It codes for CASSPASEPFYEQYF.

A word on this clonotype: A much more abundant neighbour one base away suggests this may be a read error. J is TRBJ2-5 and V is TRBV6-4, with TRBD2 identical over 9 bases. Per the germline V gene, CDR1 is MRHNA and CDR2 is SNTAGT. V shed 3 bases and J 11 bases; nucleotides not matched to a gene: 4. The CDR3 is 12 residues long. The CDR3 bases are TGTGCCAGCAGTGAACTAGCGGGTGAGCAGTACTTC. Amino acids: CASSELAGEQYF.

The rearrangement joins TRBV20-1 to TRBJ2-3, with no clear D. Trimming took off 6 bases at V and 2 bases at J, with 15 bases between the two ends. The CDR3 has 14 amino acids. CDR1 is DFQATT and CDR2 is SNEGSKA in the germline V gene (reference sequence). The CDR3 protein is CSARSDTPTDTQYF. The DNA of the CDR3 is TGCAGTGCCAGGAGTGACACCCCCACAGATACGCAGTATTTT.

The chain employs TRBV12-3 or TRBV12-4 and TRBJ2-5; 9 bases match TRBD2. The CDR3 extends over 15 amino acids. Unmatched junction bases numbered 13, after V lost 3 bases and J lost 11 bases. The CDR3 bases are TGTGCCAGCAGTTTTTTTAGCGGGAGTAGTAATGAGCAGTACTTC. Residues: CASSFFSGSSNEQYF.

The DNA for the CDR3 is TGTGCCAGCAGTGAATCACTAGCGGGTTCGTCTGATACGCAGTATTTT. It is translated as CASSESLAGSSDTQYF. The V call is TRBV25-1, the J call TRBJ2-3; the match to TRBD2 covers 9 bases. CDR3 length: 16 amino acids. Per germline, CDR1 MGHDK and CDR2 SYGVNS. The V gene end was trimmed by 1 base and the J gene end by 6 bases; junction bases not matched to a gene: 8.

DNA of the CDR3: TGCGCCAGCAGCTTGGCTCCCCTCCACCGACAGCGTTCCTACGAGCAGTACTTC. Amino acid sequence: CASSLAPLHRQRSYEQYF. The chain is built from TRBV5-1 and TRBJ2-7; the D gene is possibly TRBD1 (5 bases). The germline V gene encodes CDR1 SGHRS and CDR2 YFSETQ. This CDR3 is 18 amino acids long. V was shortened by 0 bases and J by 1 base, with 20 bases between the two germline ends.